The rows below give T cell receptor beta chains drawn from one sample of a study of T cells in Graves' hyperthyroidism and ophthalmopathy. One entry per CDR3 protein, called by TCRdb with MiXCR from the multiplex PCR reads. This sample yields 450,000 to 600,000 distinct CDR3 sequences, of which 13% to 15% are seen a single time; approximately 15% belongs to the top ten. What was sequenced was blood. These TCRs come from a woman aged 40 to 49 with Graves' hyperthyroidism. Both conserved end residues are part of each CDR3. Each record gives: D gene, V gene, clone size, J gene, CDR3 protein, CDR3 DNA. D genes are given only for firm matches. Clone size is stated in some rows and not others, as once, few, many or a class when expanded.

>TRBD1|TRBV6-1|many|TRBJ1-1
CASIRRGTGGSNTEAFF
TGTGCCAGCATCAGGAGGGGGACAGGCGGTTCGAACACTGAAGCTTTCTTT
>TRBD1|TRBV6-2/TRBV6-3|many|TRBJ2-1
CASSYGQGVDNEQFF
TGTGCCAGCAGTTACGGGCAGGGGGTGGACAATGAGCAGTTCTTC
>.|TRBV11-2|few|TRBJ2-7
CASSTDSGYDEQYF
TGTGCCAGCAGTACCGACAGTGGGTACGACGAGCAGTACTTC
>.|TRBV5-1|many|TRBJ2-3
CASSIDSTDTQYF
TGCGCCAGCAGCATCGACAGCACAGATACGCAGTATTTT
>TRBD1|TRBV2|many|TRBJ1-1
CASRPTGANTEAFF
TGTGCCAGCAGACCAACAGGGGCGAACACTGAAGCTTTCTTT
>TRBD2|TRBV20-1|once|TRBJ2-7
CSATPGLAGVEQYF
TGCAGTGCTACCCCGGGACTAGCGGGTGTCGAGCAGTACTTC
>TRBD2|TRBV5-1|many|TRBJ2-2
CASSLRLAGDTGELFF
TGCGCCAGCAGCTTAAGACTAGCGGGGGACACCGGGGAGCTGTTTTTT
>.|TRBV2|many|TRBJ1-1
CASESTDTEAFF
TGTGCCAGCGAATCAACTGACACTGAAGCTTTCTTT
>TRBD1|TRBV30|many|TRBJ1-1
CAWSETGLMTEAFF
TGTGCCTGGAGTGAGACAGGGCTTATGACTGAAGCTTTCTTT
>.|TRBV6-1|.|TRBJ1-1
CASSAPARDTEAFF
TGTGCCAGCAGTGCCCCGGCCCGGGACACTGAAGCTTTCTTT
>TRBD1|TRBV28|many|TRBJ1-2
CASSLEGADGYTF
TGTGCCAGCAGTTTAGAGGGGGCGGATGGCTACACCTTC
>.|TRBV3-1|many|TRBJ2-5
CASSLPGVMSETQYF
TGTGCCAGCAGTCTTCCGGGGGTCATGTCAGAGACCCAGTACTTC
>TRBD2|TRBV19|few|TRBJ2-1
CASSRTSGSKSGEQFF
TGTGCCAGTAGCAGGACTAGCGGGAGTAAGTCTGGTGAGCAGTTCTTC
>.|TRBV12-3/TRBV12-4|many|TRBJ2-5
CASSLLKNKWETQYF
TGTGCCAGCAGTTTATTAAAGAATAAATGGGAGACCCAGTACTTC
>.|TRBV5-1|many|TRBJ2-7
CASNAPHNYEQYF
TGCGCCAGCAACGCCCCTCACAACTACGAGCAGTACTTC
>.|TRBV20-1|many|TRBJ2-7
CSASRTSPRRDEQYF
TGCAGTGCTAGTAGGACATCCCCCCGACGTGACGAGCAGTACTTC
>TRBD1|TRBV7-2|many|TRBJ1-5
CASSRRGLRSGNQPQHF
TGTGCCAGCAGCCGCAGGGGGCTCAGGTCGGGCAATCAGCCCCAGCATTTT
>.|TRBV4-1|.|TRBJ1-4
CASSQEGGLEKLFF
TGCGCCAGCAGCCAAGAGGGAGGGCTTGAAAAACTGTTTTTT
>TRBD1|TRBV2|few|TRBJ2-2
CARNSQGANGELFF
TGTGCCCGAAATTCACAGGGGGCCAACGGGGAGCTGTTTTTT
>.|TRBV7-9|.|TRBJ2-1
CASSSPEGAYNEQFF
TGTGCCAGCAGTTCACCCGAGGGAGCCTACAATGAGCAGTTCTTC
>.|TRBV30|few|TRBJ1-2
CAWSVGSSYGYTF
TGTGCCTGGAGTGTAGGATCCAGCTATGGCTACACCTTC
>.|TRBV27|many|TRBJ1-5
CATRTQGVSNQPQHF
TGTGCCACTAGAACCCAGGGAGTTAGCAATCAGCCCCAGCATTTT
>TRBD1|TRBV19|few|TRBJ1-1
CASRFSSGGKAFF
TGTGCCAGCCGATTTAGCTCAGGGGGGAAAGCTTTCTTT
>TRBD1|TRBV3-1|many|TRBJ1-1
CASSPPTGIGTEAFF
TGTGCCAGCAGCCCCCCGACAGGGATAGGCACTGAAGCTTTCTTT
>.|TRBV19|few|TRBJ1-2
CASKRERGNYGYTF
TGTGCCAGTAAGCGGGAAAGAGGAAACTATGGCTACACCTTC